The TCR beta chain under discussion was sequenced for a study of human T cells and chemical hapten exposure (dated by TCRdb to the early 2020s). Turning to the overall study: For sensitization, 2% DPC in acetone was applied to a 2 cm by 2 cm area of upper inner arm skin. In alopecia patients, the study followed how the peripheral blood TCR repertoire changed in vivo over primary and secondary sensitization to diphenylcyclopropenone (DPC), a hapten. The libraries were sequenced as a pool, and the TCR yield per sample differed mostly because of small variations in library volumes within the pool. For TCR sequencing, blood came from over 25 alopecia patients at anywhere from one to four time points (pre-sensitization, 2, 6 and 24 weeks). Patch testing on the upper back used Finn chambers containing 0.01% DPC, with scoring done after 6 days according to International Contact Dermatitis Research Group standards. Throughout the study period of about 25 weeks, patients also received therapeutic DPC doses to the scalp every week. The patient cohort, mostly female, included alopecia areata with under or over 50% scalp involvement, alopecia totalis and alopecia universalis. Blood was sampled from patients pre-sensitization (week 0) and at 2, 6 and about 24 weeks after DPC sensitization.

Note on this clonotype: Its binding antigen is unknown. No qualities accompany the bases; no much larger clone lies one base away.

CDR1 and CDR2 (SGHRS, YFSETQ) derive from the germline V gene. Spanning cysteine to phenylalanine, the CDR3 consists of 15 amino acids. The DNA shown is the 45-base CDR3, in frame from base 1. The germline V end is reduced by 0 bases and the J end by 4 bases; junction bases left unmatched: 5. To prepare the library, RACE was applied. Sequencing relied on a NextSeq 500. During library preparation, unique molecular identifiers were attached to individual cDNA molecules so that TCRs could be counted in a quantitative, reproducible way. Each blood RNA sample was used to sequence both TCR alpha and TCR beta chains. Per the source publication's procedure: A median of around 100,000 TCRs per sample was observed, with a range of about 23,224 to 700,000. V, J and CDR3 annotation of the TCR reads was carried out using the Decombinator software suite. Every sample was subsampled to the same number of TCRs (28,000) for the PS versus PT1 abundance plots. TCRs were defined as expanded if absent before sensitization and observed at least eight times at the 2-week time point. The raw public data were reprocessed by TCRdb itself: fastp quality trimming at Q25, MiXCR clonotype calling, in-frame beta chains only. Merged by CDR3 protein, the rows form single entries marked with the most common genes and DNA. TCRdb, not the original authors, processed these V and J calls. This sample is represented by roughly 100,000 distinct CDR3 sequences; 10% to 14% of them were singletons. The ten largest clones take up around 3.1% of the sample.

Broad study findings and their caveats: The number of TCRs above 1 in 1000 frequency did not change with DPC sensitization; there was no evidence of global repertoire structure alterations. Repeated subsampling changed both the strength of the expansion versus patch-test correlation and the threshold at which the correlation became significant. Significantly more large CDR3 similarity clusters were formed by expanded TCRs than by pre-sensitization or healthy control sets, consistent with antigen-driven responses. The number of PT1 expanded TCRs positively correlated with patch test score, significant at thresholds 8, 16 and 32 but not 4. All patients had alopecia, a presumed autoimmune disease, so their immune response might differ from that of healthy individuals.

The sample's time point label, decoded: pre-sensitization, week 0. Reading the label with the study, this specimen's treatment or condition is: therapeutic diphenylcyclopropenone sensitization with weekly scalp DPC. At every patch-test visit, the blood draw took place before the patch test was put on. Patients were eligible if aged 18 to 70, diagnosed with alopecia and judged suitable for DPC therapy, and pregnant patients were excluded. Total RNA was isolated from unfractionated whole blood collected in Tempus Blood RNA tubes. The sequencing used whole blood, collected in connection with sensitization to the hapten diphenylcyclopropenone (DPC). This clonotype originated in a woman aged 60-75 years with alopecia areata. Some clones in this sample may be carry-over from other donors' samples. The sequence joins TRBV5-1 to TRBJ2-5; TRBD1 fits 8 bases in the junction. The CDR3: CASSLDDRGTETQYF. In nucleotides, the sequence is TGCGCCAGCAGCTTGGACGACAGGGGTACAGAGACCCAGTACTTC.